This T cell receptor beta chain was identified in a study of beta chain features in type 1 diabetes. Study-level findings and limits: All four CD4+ subsets of Type 1 diabetes patients contained TCRB CDR3s that were moderately but significantly shorter.

A remark on this clone: The antigen is undetermined. The junction departs from germline at one end; a sequencing error may be responsible.

Expressed TCRB transcripts were sequenced after all isolated RNA was converted to cDNA. Profiling relied on immunoSEQ multiplex PCR, and the TCRdb table lists in-frame clones only, not all of them. In the table there are fewer than 350,000 clones, approximately 15% of which are singletons. One heparinised draw of blood, averaging approximately 110 mL, came from each donor. Germline CDR1 reads SGHNT; CDR2 reads YYREEE (reference sequence). The CDR3 consists of 15 residues. The sequenced material came from naive CD4+ T cells from blood. V and J are TRBV5-4 and TRBJ2-1, with 9 positions matching TRBD2. The TCR was taken from a man between 18 and 29 years old with type 1 diabetes. CDR3 sequence reads: CASSGTAGGYNEQFF. CDR3 DNA sequence: TGCGCCAGCAGTGGGACAGCGGGGGGCTACAATGAGCAGTTCTTC.